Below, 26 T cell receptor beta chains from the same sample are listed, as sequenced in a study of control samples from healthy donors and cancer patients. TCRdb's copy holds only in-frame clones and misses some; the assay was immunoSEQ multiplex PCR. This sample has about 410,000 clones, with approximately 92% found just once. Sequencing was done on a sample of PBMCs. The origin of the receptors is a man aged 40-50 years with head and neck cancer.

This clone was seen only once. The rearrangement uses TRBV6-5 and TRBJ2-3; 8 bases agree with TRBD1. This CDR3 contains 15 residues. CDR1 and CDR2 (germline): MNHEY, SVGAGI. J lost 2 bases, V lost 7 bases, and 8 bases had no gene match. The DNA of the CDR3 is TGTGCCAGCACCGTGGACAGGGCGATCACAGATACGCAGTATTTT. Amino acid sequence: CASTVDRAITDTQYF.

The DNA for the CDR3 is TGTGCCAGCAGTTTATCGGGACAGGCCAATCAGCCCCAGCATTTT. Amino acids: CASSLSGQANQPQHF. The chain has TRBV27 and TRBJ1-5; 8 bases align to TRBD1. The junction had 1 base not matched to a gene; V was cut back by 0 bases and J by 3 bases. The germline CDR1 and CDR2 sequences are MNHEY and SMNVEV (reference sequence). CDR3 length: 15 residues.

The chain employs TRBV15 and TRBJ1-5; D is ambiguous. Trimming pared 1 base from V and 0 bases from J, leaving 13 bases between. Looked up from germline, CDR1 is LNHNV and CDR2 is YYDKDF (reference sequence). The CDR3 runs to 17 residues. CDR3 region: CATSRVSGSYSNQPQHF. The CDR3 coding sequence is TGTGCCACCAGCAGAGTATCAGGTAGCTATAGCAATCAGCCCCAGCATTTT.

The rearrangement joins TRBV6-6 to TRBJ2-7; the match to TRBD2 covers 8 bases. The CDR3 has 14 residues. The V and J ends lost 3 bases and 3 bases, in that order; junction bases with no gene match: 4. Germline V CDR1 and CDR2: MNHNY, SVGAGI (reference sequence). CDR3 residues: CASSYRGGSYEQYF. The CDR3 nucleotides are TGTGCCAGCAGTTATCGGGGGGGAAGCTACGAGCAGTACTTC.

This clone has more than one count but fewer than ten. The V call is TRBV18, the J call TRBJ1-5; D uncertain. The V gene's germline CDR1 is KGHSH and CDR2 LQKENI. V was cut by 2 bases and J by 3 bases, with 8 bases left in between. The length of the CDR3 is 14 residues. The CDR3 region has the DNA TGTGCCAGCTCACCATTGAGGTCCAATCAGCCCCAGCATTTT. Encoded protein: CASSPLRSNQPQHF.

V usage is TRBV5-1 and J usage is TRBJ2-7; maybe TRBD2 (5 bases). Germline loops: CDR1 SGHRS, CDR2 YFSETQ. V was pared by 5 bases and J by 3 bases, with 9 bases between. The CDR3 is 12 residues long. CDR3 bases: TGCGCCAGCAGTCAAGAGGGCTACGAGCAGTACTTC. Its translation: CASSQEGYEQYF. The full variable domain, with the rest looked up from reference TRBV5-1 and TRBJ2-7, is KAGVTQTPRYLIKTRGQQVTLSCSPISGHRSVSWYQQTPGQGLQFLFEYFSETQRNKGNFPGRFSGRQFSNSRSEMNVSTLELGDSALYLCASSQEGYEQYFGPGTRLTVT.

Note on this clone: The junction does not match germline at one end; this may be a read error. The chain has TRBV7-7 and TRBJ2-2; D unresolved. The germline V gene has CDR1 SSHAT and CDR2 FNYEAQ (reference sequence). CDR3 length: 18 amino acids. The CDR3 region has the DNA TGTGCTAGCAGCTTAGTTATGACCGTCGGCCGGAACACCGGGGAGCTGTTTTTT. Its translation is CASSLVMTVGRNTGELFF.

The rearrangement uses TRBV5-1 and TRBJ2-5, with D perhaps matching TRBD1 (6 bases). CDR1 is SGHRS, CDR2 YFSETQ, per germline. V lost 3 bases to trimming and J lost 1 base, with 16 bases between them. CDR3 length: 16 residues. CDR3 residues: CASSSGTQGGQETQYF. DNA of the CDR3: TGCGCCAGCAGCTCGGGGACACAGGGTGGCCAAGAGACCCAGTACTTC.

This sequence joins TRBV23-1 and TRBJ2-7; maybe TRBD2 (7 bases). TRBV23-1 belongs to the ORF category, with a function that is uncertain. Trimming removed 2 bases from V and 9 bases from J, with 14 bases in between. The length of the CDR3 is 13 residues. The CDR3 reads CASSQQGPGGQYF. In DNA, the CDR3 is TGCGCCAGCAGTCAACAGGGGCCGGGGGGGCAGTACTTC.

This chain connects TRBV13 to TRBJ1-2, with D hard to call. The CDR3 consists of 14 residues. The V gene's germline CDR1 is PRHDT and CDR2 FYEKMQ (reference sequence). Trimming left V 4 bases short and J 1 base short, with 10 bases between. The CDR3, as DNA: TGTGCCAGCAGCTCGAAAACAGTTAACTATGGCTACACCTTC. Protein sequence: CASSSKTVNYGYTF.

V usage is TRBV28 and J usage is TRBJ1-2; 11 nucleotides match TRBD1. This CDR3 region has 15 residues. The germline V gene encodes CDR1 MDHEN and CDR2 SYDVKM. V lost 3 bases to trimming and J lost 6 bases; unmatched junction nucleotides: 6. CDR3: CASSLIRTGGNGYTF. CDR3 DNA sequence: TGTGCCAGCAGTTTGATTCGGACAGGGGGCAATGGCTACACCTTC.

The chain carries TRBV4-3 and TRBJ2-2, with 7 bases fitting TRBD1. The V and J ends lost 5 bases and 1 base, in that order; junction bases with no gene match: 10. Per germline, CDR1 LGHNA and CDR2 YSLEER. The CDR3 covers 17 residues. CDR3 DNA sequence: TGCGCCAGCAGCTTGACAGGGAACCTCTTGAACACCGGGGAGCTGTTTTTT. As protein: CASSLTGNLLNTGELFF.

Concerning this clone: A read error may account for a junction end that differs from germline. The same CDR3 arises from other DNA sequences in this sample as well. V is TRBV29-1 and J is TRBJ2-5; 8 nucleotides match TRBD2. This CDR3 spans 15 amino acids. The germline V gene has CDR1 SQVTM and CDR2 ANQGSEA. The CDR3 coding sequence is TGCAGCGTTGTCCCACGGGAGGGGTCGGGCGAGACTCAGTACTTC. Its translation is CSVVPREGSGETQYF.

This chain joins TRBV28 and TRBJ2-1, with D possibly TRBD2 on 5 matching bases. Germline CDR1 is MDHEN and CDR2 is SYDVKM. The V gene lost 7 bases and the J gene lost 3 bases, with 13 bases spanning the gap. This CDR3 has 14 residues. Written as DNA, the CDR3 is TGTGCCAGCACTATTAAGCGGAACTACAATGAGCAGTTCTTC. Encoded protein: CASTIKRNYNEQFF.

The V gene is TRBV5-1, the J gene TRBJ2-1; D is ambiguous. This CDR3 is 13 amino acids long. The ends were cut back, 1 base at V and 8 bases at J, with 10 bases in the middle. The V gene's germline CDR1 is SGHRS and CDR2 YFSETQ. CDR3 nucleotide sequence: TGCGCCAGCAGCTTGATAGTATCGGATGAGCAGTTCTTC. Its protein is CASSLIVSDEQFF.

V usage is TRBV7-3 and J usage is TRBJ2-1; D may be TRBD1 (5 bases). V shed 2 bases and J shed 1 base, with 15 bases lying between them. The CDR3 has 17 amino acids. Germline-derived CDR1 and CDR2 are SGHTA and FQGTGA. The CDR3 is CASSLSAGLYSYNEQFF. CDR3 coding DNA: TGTGCCAGCAGCTTATCGGCAGGGCTCTATTCCTACAATGAGCAGTTCTTC.

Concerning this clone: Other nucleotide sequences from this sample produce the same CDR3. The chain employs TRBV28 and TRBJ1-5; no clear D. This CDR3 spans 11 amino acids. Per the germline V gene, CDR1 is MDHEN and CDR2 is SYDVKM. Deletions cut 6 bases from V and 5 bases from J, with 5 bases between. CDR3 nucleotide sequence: TGTGCCAGCAGCGGCGATCAGCCCCAGCATTTT. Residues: CASSGDQPQHF. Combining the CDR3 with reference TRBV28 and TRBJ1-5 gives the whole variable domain DVKVTQSSRYLVKRTGEKVFLECVQDMDHENMFWYRQDPGLGLRLIYFSYDVKMKEKGDIPEGYSVSREKKERFSLILESASTNQTSMYLCASSGDQPQHFGDGTRLSIL.

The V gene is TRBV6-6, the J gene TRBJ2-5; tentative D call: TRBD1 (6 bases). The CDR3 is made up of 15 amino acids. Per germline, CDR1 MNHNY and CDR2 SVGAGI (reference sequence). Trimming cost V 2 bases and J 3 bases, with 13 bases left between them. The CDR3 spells CASSYARGQKETQYF. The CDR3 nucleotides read TGTGCCAGCAGTTACGCCAGGGGTCAAAAAGAGACCCAGTACTTC.

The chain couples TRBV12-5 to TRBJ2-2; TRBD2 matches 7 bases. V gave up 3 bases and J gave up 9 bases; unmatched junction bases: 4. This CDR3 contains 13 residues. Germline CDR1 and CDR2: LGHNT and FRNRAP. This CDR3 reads CASGFGGSRELFF. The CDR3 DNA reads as TGTGCTAGTGGTTTCGGCGGGAGTCGGGAGCTGTTTTTT.

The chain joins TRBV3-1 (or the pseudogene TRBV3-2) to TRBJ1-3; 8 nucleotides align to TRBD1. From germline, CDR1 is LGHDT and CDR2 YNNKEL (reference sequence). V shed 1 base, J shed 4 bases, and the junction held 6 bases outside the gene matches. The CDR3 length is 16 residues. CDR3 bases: TGTGCCAGCAGCCAAGTGGACAGGGATAACGGAAACACCATATATTTT. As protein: CASSQVDRDNGNTIYF.

CDR3: CASSRAYREDTQYF. The CDR3 DNA follows: TGTGCCAGCAGCAGGGCCTACAGGGAAGATACGCAGTATTTT. This chain connects TRBV7-2 to TRBJ2-3; a weak D match, TRBD1 (6 bases). CDR1 is SGHTA and CDR2 is FQGNSA in the germline V gene. V was pared by 5 bases and J by 5 bases, with 14 bases between. The CDR3 is 14 amino acids.

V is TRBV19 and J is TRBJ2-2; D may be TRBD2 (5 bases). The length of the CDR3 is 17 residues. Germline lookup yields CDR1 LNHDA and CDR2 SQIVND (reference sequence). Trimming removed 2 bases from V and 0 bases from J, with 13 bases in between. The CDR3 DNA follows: TGTGCCAGTAGTATAACAAGCCGGGGAACGAACACCGGGGAGCTGTTTTTT. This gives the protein CASSITSRGTNTGELFF.

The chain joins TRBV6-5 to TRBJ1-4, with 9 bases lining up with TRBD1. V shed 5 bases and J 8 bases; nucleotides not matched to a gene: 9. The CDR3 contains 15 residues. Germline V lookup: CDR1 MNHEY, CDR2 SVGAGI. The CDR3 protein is CASSLTGGYREKLFF. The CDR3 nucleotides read TGTGCCAGCAGTCTGACAGGGGGGTATCGGGAAAAACTGTTTTTT.

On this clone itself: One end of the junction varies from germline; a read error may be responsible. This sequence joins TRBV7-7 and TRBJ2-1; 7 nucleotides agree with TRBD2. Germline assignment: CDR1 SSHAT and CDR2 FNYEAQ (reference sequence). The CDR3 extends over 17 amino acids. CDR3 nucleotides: TGTGCTAGCAGCTTCCTAAGGACGGGGGGATTTTACAATGAGCAGTTCTTC. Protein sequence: CASSFLRTGGFYNEQFF. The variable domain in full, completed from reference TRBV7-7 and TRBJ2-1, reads GAGVSQSPRYKVTKRGQDVTLRCDPISSHATLYWYQQALGQGPEFLTYFNYEAQPDKSGLPSDRFSAERPEGSISTLTIQRTEQRDSAMYRCASSFLRTGGFYNEQFFGPGTRLTVL.

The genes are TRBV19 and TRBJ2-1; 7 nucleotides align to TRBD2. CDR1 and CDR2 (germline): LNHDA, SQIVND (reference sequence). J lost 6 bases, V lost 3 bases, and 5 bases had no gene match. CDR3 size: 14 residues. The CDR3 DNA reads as TGTGCCAGTAGTATGGGCGGGGGACTCAATGAGCAGTTCTTC. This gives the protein CASSMGGGLNEQFF.

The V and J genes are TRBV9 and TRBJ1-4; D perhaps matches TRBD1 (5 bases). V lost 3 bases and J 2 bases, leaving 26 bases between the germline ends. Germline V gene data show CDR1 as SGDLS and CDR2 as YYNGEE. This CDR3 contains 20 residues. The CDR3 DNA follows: TGTGCCAGCAGCGCGGGACTGCCCGGGACTGGACTCTTCACTAATGAAAAACTGTTTTTT. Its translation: CASSAGLPGTGLFTNEKLFF.